What follows are 21 T cell receptor beta chains derived from one specimen sequenced in a study of identical twins. MiXCR was run by TCRdb on the 5' RACE reads, yielding one entry per CDR3 protein. The sample consists of about 290,000 distinct CDR3 sequences, less than 9.5% of them appearing once. This same sample was also taken into another study, of yellow fever vaccine responses in identical twins.

The sample consisted of CD8+ T cells sorted from blood. The receptors come from a woman younger than 35 in good health.

The J gene is TRBJ2-7, the V gene TRBV27; D is unclear. Trimming removed 5 bases from V and 1 base from J, with 18 bases in between. This CDR3 has 16 amino acids. From germline, CDR1 is MNHEY and CDR2 SMNVEV (reference sequence). CDR3 nucleotide sequence: TGTGCCAGCAGTAACCTGGGTCCCGTAGGTTCCTACGAGCAGTACTTC. Amino acids: CASSNLGPVGSYEQYF.

This clonotype has just a few counts. The chain joins TRBV11-1 to TRBJ2-7; possibly TRBD2 for D (7 bases). Germline CDR1 reads SGHAT; CDR2 reads FQDESV (reference sequence). This CDR3 contains 20 residues. Trimming removed 5 bases at V and 2 bases at J, with 31 bases between. DNA for the CDR3: TGTGCCAGCAGCGAGACAACAGGGTTTGGAGCGGGATTGGTTACCTACGAGCAGTACTTC. This encodes CASSETTGFGAGLVTYEQYF.

This chain's CDR3 is CASSPGSGGGYNEQFF. The CDR3 bases are TGTGCCAGCAGCCCAGGGAGTGGAGGGGGTTACAATGAGCAGTTCTTC. The rearrangement joins TRBV7-2 to TRBJ2-1; D possibly matches TRBD1 or TRBD2 (6 bases each). V was trimmed by 5 bases and J by 4 bases, leaving 18 bases between them. The CDR3 runs 16 residues. In germline, CDR1 is SGHTA, CDR2 FQGNSA.

The chain has TRBV11-2 and TRBJ2-7; D is unclear. This CDR3 is 15 amino acids long. Trimming took 5 bases from V and 0 from J, leaving 14 bases between them. Per germline, CDR1 SGHAT and CDR2 FQNNGV. This CDR3 reads CASSLTGISSYEQYF. The CDR3, as DNA: TGTGCCAGCAGCCTCACCGGTATCAGCTCCTACGAGCAGTACTTC.

The J gene is TRBJ2-5, the V gene TRBV7-9; D not resolved. Germline CDR1 is SEHNR and CDR2 is FQNEAQ (reference sequence). V dropped 2 bases and J dropped 4 bases, with 17 bases sitting between them. The CDR3 sequence is 16 residues long. The CDR3 coding sequence is TGTGCCAGCAGCTTATTGAGCCCAGCCCCCACAGAGACCCAGTACTTC. Protein: CASSLLSPAPTETQYF.

CDR3: CASSHGGEQHNEQFF. The CDR3, as DNA: TGTGCCAGCAGCCACGGGGGGGAGCAGCACAATGAGCAGTTCTTC. The chain recombines TRBV6-1 with TRBJ2-1; TRBD2 matches 8 bases. This CDR3 is 15 amino acids long. V was clipped by 6 bases and J by 5 bases; unmatched bases: 9. From germline, CDR1 is MNHNS and CDR2 SASEGT.

This clonotype was found many times. The chain couples TRBV29-1 to TRBJ2-1; 7 bases line up with TRBD2. Trimming removed 6 bases from V and 8 bases from J; junction bases left unmatched: 16. Germline-derived CDR1 and CDR2 are SQVTM and ANQGSEA. This CDR3 has 15 residues. CDR3 nucleotides: TGCAGCGTGGAGGGATCCCGACTAGCCCGCGATGAGCAGTTCTTC. This gives the protein CSVEGSRLARDEQFF.

The chain links TRBV12-3 or TRBV12-4 to TRBJ2-1; 7 bases match TRBD2. J was trimmed by 10 bases and V by 4 bases; bases with no gene match: 13. The CDR3 extends over 15 amino acids. The CDR3 coding sequence is TGTGCCAGCAGTTCAGACAAAGCGGGGCAGTGGGAGCAGTTCTTC. This translates into CASSSDKAGQWEQFF.

This clonotype has ten or more counts. The chain recombines TRBV12-3 or TRBV12-4 with TRBJ2-7, with 9 nucleotides matching TRBD1. The CDR3 has 14 residues. Trimming cost V 6 bases and J 3 bases; bases outside gene matches: 6. The CDR3 nucleotides read TGTGCCAGCAGCACCGGGGGACAGGGCTACGAGCAGTACTTC. Amino acids: CASSTGGQGYEQYF.

This clonotype was observed at least ten times. The chain joins TRBV5-1 to TRBJ2-5; a possible D gene is TRBD1 (6 bases). The V and J ends lost 0 bases and 5 bases respectively, with 14 bases between them. Germline assignment: CDR1 SGHRS and CDR2 YFSETQ. The CDR3 contains 15 residues. The chain's CDR3 is CASSLEQGTGETQYF. In nucleotides, the CDR3 is TGCGCCAGCAGCTTGGAGCAGGGTACAGGGGAGACCCAGTACTTC.

This chain connects TRBV4-2 to TRBJ2-7; D perhaps matches TRBD2 (6 bases). This CDR3 spans 16 amino acids. The V gene lost 0 bases and the J gene lost 4 bases, with 16 bases spanning the gap. CDR1 and CDR2 from the germline V gene are LGHNA and YNFKEQ. The CDR3 reads CASSQEVKAGDYEQYF. Written as DNA, the CDR3 is TGTGCCAGCAGCCAAGAGGTTAAAGCGGGCGATTACGAGCAGTACTTC.

This clonotype was seen repeatedly, ten times or more. The gene calls are TRBV12-3 or TRBV12-4 and TRBJ2-7, with 12 bases matching TRBD2. Trimming removed 6 bases from V and 3 bases from J; junction bases left unmatched: 3. The CDR3 covers 14 residues. CDR3 residues: CASSGTSGLYEQYF. The CDR3, as DNA: TGTGCCAGCAGCGGGACTAGCGGGCTCTACGAGCAGTACTTC.

Notes on this clonotype: One junction end disagrees with the germline gene, perhaps due to a read error. The chain links TRBV24-1 to TRBJ2-1, with D perhaps TRBD1 or TRBD2 (5 bases each). Per the germline V gene, CDR1 is KGHDR and CDR2 is SFDVKD. This CDR3 region has 14 residues. The CDR3 DNA follows: TGTGCCACCAGTTCTTCCATCGCCTCGAAGGGGCGGGTCTTC. Encoded protein: CATSSSIASKGRVF.

This clonotype has at least ten counts. The chain recombines TRBV10-3 with TRBJ1-2; 8 bases map to TRBD1. CDR3 length: 16 amino acids. Germline trimming cut 6 bases from V and 0 bases from J; bases unmatched to any gene: 9. Germline V gene lookup returns CDR1 ENHRY and CDR2 SYGVKD. CDR3 sequence: CAIRTGTGSSNYGYTF. CDR3 bases: TGTGCCATCAGGACGGGGACAGGCAGTTCTAACTATGGCTACACCTTC.

The V gene is TRBV12-3 or TRBV12-4, the J gene TRBJ2-7; the match to TRBD1 covers 7 bases. This CDR3 has 14 amino acids. With V trimmed by 6 bases and J by 4 bases, 9 bases remained unmatched. In DNA form, the CDR3 reads TGTGCCAGCAGCCCCGGGACAGAGCTATACGAGCAGTACTTC. Protein sequence: CASSPGTELYEQYF.

This clonotype came up a few times. The chain carries TRBV27 and TRBJ2-1; D could derive from TRBD1 or TRBD2 (5 bases each). Per the germline V gene, CDR1 is MNHEY and CDR2 is SMNVEV (reference sequence). The CDR3 consists of 14 residues. Trimming pared 3 bases from V and 5 bases from J, leaving 11 bases between. The CDR3 reads CASSFGRDDNEQFF. The CDR3, as DNA: TGTGCCAGCAGTTTCGGCAGGGACGACAATGAGCAGTTCTTC.

A few counts support this clonotype. V is TRBV6-2 or TRBV6-3 and J is TRBJ2-1, with D possibly called TRBD1 or TRBD2 (5 bases each). The CDR3 spans 18 residues. The germline V and J ends were trimmed by 2 bases and 10 bases, with 27 bases remaining between them. Germline V gives CDR1 MNHEY, CDR2 SVGEGT. This CDR3 reads CASSYGVQGTTFSGEQFF. The CDR3 DNA follows: TGTGCCAGCAGTTACGGGGTCCAAGGGACCACCTTCTCGGGAGAGCAGTTCTTC.

This clonotype was detected many times. V usage is TRBV4-1 and J usage is TRBJ2-7; tentative D call: TRBD2 (6 bases). V was pared by 3 bases and J by 3 bases, with 15 bases between. The CDR3 is 15 residues long. Per the germline V gene, CDR1 is MGHRA and CDR2 is YSYEKL. This chain's CDR3 is CASSQTSGGVYEQYF. The CDR3 coding sequence is TGCGCCAGCAGCCAGACCTCTGGCGGGGTCTACGAGCAGTACTTC.

The J gene is TRBJ2-7, the V gene TRBV5-6; D is undetermined. Trimming cost V 3 bases and J 3 bases, with 7 bases left between them. Germline V gene lookup returns CDR1 SGHDT and CDR2 YYEEEE. The CDR3 loop spans 12 amino acids. The CDR3 nucleotides read TGTGCCAGCAGCTATAGCCTCTACGAGCAGTACTTC. This codes for CASSYSLYEQYF.

This clonotype showed up many times. This chain uses TRBV27 with TRBJ2-2, with 8 bases fitting TRBD1. This CDR3 has 13 residues. Germline V CDR1 and CDR2: MNHEY, SMNVEV (reference sequence). The V gene end was trimmed by 10 bases and the J gene end by 2 bases; junction bases not matched to a gene: 3. CDR3 loop: CATGQGNTGELFF. Here the CDR3 DNA reads TGTGCCACCGGACAGGGAAACACCGGGGAGCTGTTTTTT.

This clonotype was recorded a few times. V and J are TRBV20-1 and TRBJ1-2; no clear D gene. V dropped 6 bases and J dropped 5 bases, with 16 bases sitting between them. The CDR3 is made up of 13 amino acids. Germline values: CDR1 DFQATT, CDR2 SNEGSKA (reference sequence). The CDR3 spells CSARMTHTYGYTF. The CDR3 DNA follows: TGCAGTGCCCGAATGACTCACACGTATGGCTACACCTTC.